The 10 T cell receptor beta chains in this list originate from one sample, sequenced in a study of cytomegalovirus exposure and HLA in healthy donors. Both 60 Vbeta primers and 13 Jbeta primers went into the PCR. Clones were read by immunoSEQ multiplex PCR, and TCRdb kept only the in-frame ones, dropping some. The table lists under 200,000 clones, less than 75% of them singletons. The sequenced sample consisted of PBMCs. The receptors were gathered from a girl aged 5-17 years in good health and CMV-seronegative.

This clone was found once. The chain combines TRBV7-8 with TRBJ2-1; a possible D gene is TRBD1 (6 bases). V lost 5 bases and J lost 1, with 9 bases in between. CDR3 length: 14 amino acids. The germline V gene encodes CDR1 SGHVS and CDR2 FQNEAQ. DNA for the CDR3: TGTGCCAGCAGCCCGGACAGTTCCTACAATGAGCAGTTCTTC. The encoded protein is CASSPDSSYNEQFF.

This clone was recorded once. The rearrangement joins TRBV27 to TRBJ2-2, with TRBD1 matching 10 bases. Germline V lookup: CDR1 MNHEY, CDR2 SMNVEV (reference sequence). This CDR3 comprises 19 residues. Trimming cost V 2 bases and J 0 bases; bases outside gene matches: 9. The CDR3 DNA reads as TGTGCCAGCAGTTTAACGGGACAGGGGCCATTTTCGAACACCGGGGAGCTGTTTTTT. Translation gives CASSLTGQGPFSNTGELFF.

The chain recombines TRBV11-3 with TRBJ2-5; D gene ambiguous. Germline CDR1 is SGHNT and CDR2 is YENEEA. Trimming cost V 4 bases and J 1 base, with 16 bases left between them. This CDR3 has 16 residues. This CDR3 is CASSSRDDSSQETQYF. DNA of the CDR3: TGTGCCAGCAGCTCCCGTGACGACTCCAGCCAAGAGACCCAGTACTTC.

The gene calls are TRBV29-1 and TRBJ1-1, with a weak D call TRBD1 (6 bases). This CDR3 is built from 13 residues. CDR1 is SQVTM and CDR2 is ANQGSEA in the germline V gene. Trimming removed 2 bases at V and 4 bases at J, with 11 bases between. CDR3: CSVELTQGTEAFF. The CDR3 bases are TGCAGCGTTGAATTAACACAGGGCACTGAAGCTTTCTTT.

The gene calls are TRBV9 and TRBJ1-1, with D possibly being TRBD1 (5 bases). Trimming left V 4 bases short and J 0 bases short, with 16 bases between. Germline loops: CDR1 SGDLS, CDR2 YYNGEE. The CDR3 spans 16 residues. DNA for the CDR3: TGTGCCAGCAGCAACGCTATTGAGACAGTGAACACTGAAGCTTTCTTT. Amino acids: CASSNAIETVNTEAFF.

V usage is TRBV28 and J usage is TRBJ2-7; tentative D call: TRBD2 (5 bases). V was cut by 2 bases and J by 2 bases, with 13 bases left in between. Germline assignment: CDR1 MDHEN and CDR2 SYDVKM. The CDR3 runs 15 residues. The CDR3 is CASSLDPAGAYEQYF. The DNA of the CDR3 is TGTGCCAGCAGTTTAGACCCGGCGGGTGCCTACGAGCAGTACTTC.

The rearrangement uses TRBV6-1 and TRBJ1-2; 9 nucleotides line up with TRBD1. Germline lookup yields CDR1 MNHNS and CDR2 SASEGT. V lost 11 bases and J lost 3; bases outside the gene matches: 10. The CDR3 runs 14 residues. CDR3: CASYPGQGDYGYTF. CDR3 nucleotides: TGTGCCTCGTACCCGGGACAGGGTGACTATGGCTACACCTTC.

The gene calls are TRBV30 and TRBJ2-5, with 7 positions matching TRBD1. The J segment lost 0 bases and the V segment lost 4 bases, leaving 2 bases of the junction unmatched. The CDR3 extends over 13 amino acids. CDR1 is GTSNPN, CDR2 SVGIG, per germline (reference sequence). The CDR3 region is CAWTRGYQETQYF. CDR3 DNA: TGTGCCTGGACCAGGGGGTACCAAGAGACCCAGTACTTC.

The chain combines TRBV5-6 with TRBJ2-7; 8 bases align to TRBD1. Germline loops: CDR1 SGHDT, CDR2 YYEEEE. V was clipped by 3 bases and J by 6 bases; unmatched bases: 2. The CDR3 length is 12 residues. The chain's CDR3 is CASSWDRIEQYF. The CDR3 coding sequence is TGTGCCAGCAGCTGGGACAGGATCGAGCAGTACTTC.

The chain employs TRBV29-1 and TRBJ1-4; the D gene is possibly TRBD1 (6 bases). V dropped 3 bases and J dropped 3 bases, with 11 bases sitting between them. Germline V CDR1 and CDR2: SQVTM, ANQGSEA. This CDR3 region has 14 residues. CDR3 sequence: CSVEGGLANEKLFF. The CDR3 DNA follows: TGCAGCGTTGAGGGGGGGCTGGCTAATGAAAAACTGTTTTTT.